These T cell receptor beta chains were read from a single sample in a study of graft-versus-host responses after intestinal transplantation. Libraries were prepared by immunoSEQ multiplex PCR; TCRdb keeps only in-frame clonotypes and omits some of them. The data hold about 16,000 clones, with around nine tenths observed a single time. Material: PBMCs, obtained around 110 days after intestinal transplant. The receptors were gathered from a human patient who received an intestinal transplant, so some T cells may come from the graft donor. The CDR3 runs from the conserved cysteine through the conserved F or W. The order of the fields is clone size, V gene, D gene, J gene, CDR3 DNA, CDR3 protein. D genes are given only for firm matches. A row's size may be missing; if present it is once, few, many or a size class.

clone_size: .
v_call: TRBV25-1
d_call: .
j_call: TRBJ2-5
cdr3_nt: TGTGCCAGCAGTGAATGGGGTAACCAAGAGACCCAGTACTTC
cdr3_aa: CASSEWGNQETQYF

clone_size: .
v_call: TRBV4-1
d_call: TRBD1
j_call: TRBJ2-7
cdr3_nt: TGCGCCAGCTCTCCGGGACAGGGCTCCTACGAGCAGTACTTC
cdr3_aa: CASSPGQGSYEQYF

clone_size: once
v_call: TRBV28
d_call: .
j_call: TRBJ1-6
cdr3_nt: TGTGCCAGCAGTTTAAGTGGGCAGTATAATTCACCCCTCCACTTT
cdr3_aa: CASSLSGQYNSPLHF

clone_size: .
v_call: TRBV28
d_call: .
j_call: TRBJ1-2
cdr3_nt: TGTGCCAGCAGTTTGGGCGTGCGGGGAACTTTGGGGGTGCGAGGGTCAGGGGCTTATGGCTACACCTTC
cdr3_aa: CASSLGVRGTLGVRGSGAYGYTF

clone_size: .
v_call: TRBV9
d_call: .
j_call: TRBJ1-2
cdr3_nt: TGTGCCAGCAGCTCAACCGGGACACCTAACTATGGCTACACCTTC
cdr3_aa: CASSSTGTPNYGYTF

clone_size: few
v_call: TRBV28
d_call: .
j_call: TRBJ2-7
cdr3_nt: TGTGCCAGCAGGAAGGCCTACGAGCAGTACTTC
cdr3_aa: CASRKAYEQYF

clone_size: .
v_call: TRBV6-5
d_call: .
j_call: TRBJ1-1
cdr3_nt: TGTGCCAGCAGTTACTGGGGTAGCGCCACTGAAGCTTTCTTT
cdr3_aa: CASSYWGSATEAFF

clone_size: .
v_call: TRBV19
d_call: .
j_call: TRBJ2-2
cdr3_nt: TGTGCCAGTAGCCTACTACGGGCCGGGGAGCTGTTTTTT
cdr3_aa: CASSLLRAGELFF

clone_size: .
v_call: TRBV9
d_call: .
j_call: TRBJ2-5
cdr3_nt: TGTGCCAGCAGCGTAGGGCAAGGGAAAGGTCTGGGCTCGGAGACCCAGTACTTC
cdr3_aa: CASSVGQGKGLGSETQYF

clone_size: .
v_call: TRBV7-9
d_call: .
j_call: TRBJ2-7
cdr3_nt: TGTGCCAGCAGCAGTTGGACATCCTCCTACGAGCAGTACTTC
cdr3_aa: CASSSWTSSYEQYF

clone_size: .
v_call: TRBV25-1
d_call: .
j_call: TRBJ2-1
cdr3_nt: TGTGCCAGCAGTGGATCCACCCGGGACTCTTGGGGTGAGCAGTTCTTC
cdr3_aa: CASSGSTRDSWGEQFF

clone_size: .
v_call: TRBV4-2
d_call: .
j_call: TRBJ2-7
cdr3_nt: TGTGCCAGCAGCCAAGAAATTAGCGGCTACGAGCAGTACTTC
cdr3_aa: CASSQEISGYEQYF

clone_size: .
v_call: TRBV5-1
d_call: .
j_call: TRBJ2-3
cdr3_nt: TGCGCCAGCTCTCGGGGCGGGACGCCAGATACGCAGTATTTT
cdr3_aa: CASSRGGTPDTQYF

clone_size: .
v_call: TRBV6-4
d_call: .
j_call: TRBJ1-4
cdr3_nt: TGTGCCAGCCCCGGTAGACGGCAGGCACGAGGGGAAAAACTGTTTTTT
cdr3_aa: CASPGRRQARGEKLFF

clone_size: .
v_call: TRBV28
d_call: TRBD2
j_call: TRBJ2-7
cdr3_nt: TGTGCCAGCACCTTAATAGCGGGAGCCTCCTACGAGCAGTACTTC
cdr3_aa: CASTLIAGASYEQYF

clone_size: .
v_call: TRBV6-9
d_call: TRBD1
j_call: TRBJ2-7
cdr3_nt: TGTGCCAGCACCATAAGAAAGGGGGCGGGCTCCTACGAGCAGTACTTC
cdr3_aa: CASTIRKGAGSYEQYF